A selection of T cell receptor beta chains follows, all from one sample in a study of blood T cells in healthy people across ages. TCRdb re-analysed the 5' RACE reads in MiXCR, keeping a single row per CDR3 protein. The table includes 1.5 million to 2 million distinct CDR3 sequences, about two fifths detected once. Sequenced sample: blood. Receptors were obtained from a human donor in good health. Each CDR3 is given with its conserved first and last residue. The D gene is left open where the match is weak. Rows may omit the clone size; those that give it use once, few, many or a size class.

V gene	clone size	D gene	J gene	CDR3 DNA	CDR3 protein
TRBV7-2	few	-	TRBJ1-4	TGTGCCAGCAGCTTAGCCCCGGCCCTTAATGAAAAACTGTTTTTT	CASSLAPALNEKLFF
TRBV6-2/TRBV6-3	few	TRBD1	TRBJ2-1	TGTGCCAGCAGTTCCTACCGGACAGGGTCTAATGAGCAGTTCTTC	CASSSYRTGSNEQFF
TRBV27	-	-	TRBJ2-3	TGTGCCAGCAGTTTCTACCCCACAGATACGCAGTATTTT	CASSFYPTDTQYF
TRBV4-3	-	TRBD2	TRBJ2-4	TGCGCCAGCAGCCAGCGCGAGGGACTAGCAGGGCTTTATCAGTACTTC	CASSQREGLAGLYQYF
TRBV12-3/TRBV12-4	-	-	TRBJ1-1	TGTGCCAGCAGCCCACTGAGGACACCCCGTGAAGCTTTCTTT	CASSPLRTPREAFF
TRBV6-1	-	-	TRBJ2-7	TGTGCCGGCAGTGAGAGGGGAGATTACGAGCAGTACTTC	CAGSERGDYEQYF
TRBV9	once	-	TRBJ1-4	TGTGCCAGCAGCCCGGGAGGGGGGAATCAGAATGAAAAACTGTTTTTT	CASSPGGGNQNEKLFF
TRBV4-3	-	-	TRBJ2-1	TGCGCCAGCAGCCAAGGTCTCGGAGCAGGAGAGCAGTTCTTC	CASSQGLGAGEQFF
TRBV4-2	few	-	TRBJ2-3	TGTGCCAGCAGCCAAGATGGACGGTGGGATACGCAGTATTTT	CASSQDGRWDTQYF
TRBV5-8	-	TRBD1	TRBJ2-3	TGTGCCAGCAGCCACGAGGGGGCGGGTGCAGATACGCAGTATTTT	CASSHEGAGADTQYF
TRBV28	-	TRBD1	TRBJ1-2	TGTGCCAGCAGTTTAGGGTTAGGGGGCGGGAACTATGGCTACACCTTC	CASSLGLGGGNYGYTF
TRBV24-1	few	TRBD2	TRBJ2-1	TGTGCCACCAGTGATTTCAGCGGGGGGCCAGATGAGCAGTTCTTC	CATSDFSGGPDEQFF
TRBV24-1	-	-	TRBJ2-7	TGTGCCACCAGTGTGGCAGGGTCCTACAATGAGCAGTACTTC	CATSVAGSYNEQYF
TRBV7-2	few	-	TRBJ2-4	TGTGCCAGCAGCGCAGTCCTAGCCAAAAACATTCAGTACTTC	CASSAVLAKNIQYF
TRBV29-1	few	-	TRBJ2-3	TGCAGCGTTGAAGTTGGGGGGACTAGCACAGATACGCAGTATTTT	CSVEVGGTSTDTQYF
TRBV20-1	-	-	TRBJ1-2	TGCAGTGCCCCCCGACAGACCGTGGAGTATGGCTACACCTTC	CSAPRQTVEYGYTF
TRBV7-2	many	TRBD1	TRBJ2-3	TGTGCCAGCAGCTTTCATGGACAGGGAAGCACAGATACGCAGTATTTT	CASSFHGQGSTDTQYF
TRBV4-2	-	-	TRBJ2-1	TGTGCCAGCAGCCAACCTAGAGGTGGCCGGACTACATCCTCTCCACTATACAATGAGCAGTTCTTC	CASSQPRGGRTTSSPLYNEQFF
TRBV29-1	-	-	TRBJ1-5	TGCAGCGCCGACCGTCAGCCCCAGCATTTT	CSADRQPQHF
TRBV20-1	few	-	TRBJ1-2	TGCAGCACCAAAGGGGTAGGGCAGGCCTTGAACTATGGCTACACCTTC	CSTKGVGQALNYGYTF
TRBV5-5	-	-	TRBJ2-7	TGTGCCAGCAGCTTGAGCGGCATCCTAAGGAACGAGCAGTACTTC	CASSLSGILRNEQYF
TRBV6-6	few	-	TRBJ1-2	TGTGCCAGCTGGGGGGAGGATAACTATGGCTACACCTTC	CASWGEDNYGYTF
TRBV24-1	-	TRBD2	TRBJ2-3	TGTGCCACCAGTGATGTGGGACTAAGCGGACACACAGATACGCAGTATTTT	CATSDVGLSGHTDTQYF
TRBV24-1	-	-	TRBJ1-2	TGTGCCACCAGTGGAGACAGGAACTATGGCTACACCTTC	CATSGDRNYGYTF
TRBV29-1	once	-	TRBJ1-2	TGCAGCGTTGAACCGACCGGGACCCCCCTCGGGGGCTACACCTTC	CSVEPTGTPLGGYTF
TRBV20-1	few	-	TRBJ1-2	TGCAGTGCTAGACCACCAGGGTTCTATGGCTACACCTTC	CSARPPGFYGYTF
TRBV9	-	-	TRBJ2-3	TGTGCCAGCACCCCGCGGGGCGGGGAAGCAGATACGCAGTATTTT	CASTPRGGEADTQYF
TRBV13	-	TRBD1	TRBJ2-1	TGTGCCAGCAGCCCCCGTGGGGGGACAGGGCTGAATGAGCAGTTCTTC	CASSPRGGTGLNEQFF
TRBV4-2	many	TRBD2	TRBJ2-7	TGTGCCAGCAGCCAAGATCTGACTAGCGGGTCATACGAGCAGTACTTC	CASSQDLTSGSYEQYF
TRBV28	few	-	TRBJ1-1	TGTGCCAGCAGTCCCCTCTACACTGAAGCTTTCTTT	CASSPLYTEAFF
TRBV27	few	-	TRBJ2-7	TGTGCCAGCAGTTTACACAGTACGACCTACGAGCAGTACTTC	CASSLHSTTYEQYF
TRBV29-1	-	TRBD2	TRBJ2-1	TGCAGCGTTGGGGACCCCGGGGGGGCTTCCTACAATGAGCAGTTCTTC	CSVGDPGGASYNEQFF
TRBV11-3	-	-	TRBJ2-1	TGTGCCAGCAGCGCCAGCTCCTACAATGAGCAGTTCTTC	CASSASSYNEQFF
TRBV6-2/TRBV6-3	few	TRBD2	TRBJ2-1	TGTGCCAGCAGGTTGAGCGGGGAGGCAGACAATGAGCAGTTCTTC	CASRLSGEADNEQFF
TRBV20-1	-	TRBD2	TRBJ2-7	TGCAGTGCTACGGGACTAGCGGGGGCCAGGTACGAGCAGTACTTC	CSATGLAGARYEQYF
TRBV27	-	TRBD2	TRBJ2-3	TGTGCCAGCAGTTTACGGACTAGCGGGGATACGCAGTATTTT	CASSLRTSGDTQYF
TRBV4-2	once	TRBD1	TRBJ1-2	TGTGCCAGCAGCCCCTTGGGACAGGGTAGGGACTATGGCTACACCTTC	CASSPLGQGRDYGYTF
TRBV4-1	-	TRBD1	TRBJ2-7	TGCGCCAGCAGCCAGCACACCGGGACAGGACCCTCCTACGAGCAGTACTTC	CASSQHTGTGPSYEQYF
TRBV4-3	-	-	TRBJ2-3	TGCGCCAGCAGCCAAGAATACGGGCGCACAGATACGCAGTATTTT	CASSQEYGRTDTQYF
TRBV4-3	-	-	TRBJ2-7	TGCGCCAGCAGCCAAGACCTTGAGACAGCCTACGAGCAGTACTTC	CASSQDLETAYEQYF
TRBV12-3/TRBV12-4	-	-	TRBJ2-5	TGTGCCAGCAGTTTCCGCCCGGGACATACCCAAGAGACCCAGTACTTC	CASSFRPGHTQETQYF
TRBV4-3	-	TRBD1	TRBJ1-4	TGCGCCGGCAGCCAAGATGGGACAGGGGGCGGTGGAAGGGAAAAACTGTTTTTT	CAGSQDGTGGGGREKLFF
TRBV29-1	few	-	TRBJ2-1	TGCAGCGTTGATCCCATGAGTTCCCCCTCCGAGCAGTTCTTC	CSVDPMSSPSEQFF
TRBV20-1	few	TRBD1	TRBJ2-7	TGCAGTGCTCACGGGGACAGGGGGCTAGACGAGCAGTACTTC	CSAHGDRGLDEQYF